Following are 32 T cell receptor beta chains from one sample sequenced in a study of STAT5B mutations in CD4+ large granular lymphocyte leukemia. Sequencing used immunoSEQ multiplex PCR; TCRdb keeps in-frame clones, though not all of them. There are more than 3,000 clones in the sample; 85% occur only once, and about 2.2% lies in the top ten. The specimen was CD4+ T cells from blood buffy coats. Receptors originate from a human donor in good health.

This clone was observed once. The chain's CDR3 is CATSRARKDSPLHF. In DNA, the CDR3 is TGTGCCACCAGCAGAGCCAGGAAGGATTCACCCCTCCACTTT. The chain is built from TRBV15 and TRBJ1-6; D is ambiguous. Germline V gene lookup returns CDR1 LNHNV and CDR2 YYDKDF (reference sequence). Trimming pared 1 base from V and 8 bases from J, leaving 9 bases between. CDR3 length: 14 residues.

V and J are TRBV27 and TRBJ2-7; tentatively, D is TRBD2 (6 bases). V was pared by 2 bases and J by 6 bases, with 11 bases between. Germline CDR1 is MNHEY and CDR2 is SMNVEV (reference sequence). The CDR3 runs to 13 residues. Here the CDR3 DNA reads TGTGCCAGCAGTTTAGGTCAGACTAGCGAGCAGTACTTC. Encoded protein: CASSLGQTSEQYF.

This chain links TRBV6-1 with TRBJ2-7; D not certain. Germline V gene sequence: CDR1 MNHNS, CDR2 SASEGT. Trimming pared 8 bases from V and 1 base from J, leaving 12 bases between. The CDR3 has 13 residues. CDR3 nucleotides: TGTGCCAGCGATCCCCAACTATCCTACGAGCAGTACTTC. Amino acid sequence: CASDPQLSYEQYF.

This clone has just a few counts. The junction shows a germline mismatch at one end, possibly a read error. This chain joins TRBV10-1 and TRBJ1-3; D unresolved. Germline-derived CDR1 and CDR2 are WNHNN and SYGVQD (reference sequence). This CDR3 comprises 12 residues. The CDR3 nucleotides are TGCGCCAGCGGTGACTCTGGAAACACCATATATTTT. Its translation is CASGDSGNTIYF.

J is TRBJ2-2 and V is TRBV13; TRBD2 is a possible D gene (5 bases). The germline V and J ends were trimmed by 5 bases and 4 bases, with 20 bases remaining between them. Germline loops: CDR1 PRHDT, CDR2 FYEKMQ (reference sequence). This CDR3 region has 17 residues. In DNA form, the CDR3 reads TGTGCCAGCAGCCTCCCGCAAGCGGAAGACTTCACCGGGGAGCTGTTTTTT. It specifies CASSLPQAEDFTGELFF.

The CDR3 is CASSLVSVETQYF. The CDR3 nucleotides are TGTGCCAGCAGCTTAGTTTCGGTAGAGACCCAGTACTTC. The chain has TRBV7-9 and TRBJ2-5; D remains ambiguous. From germline, CDR1 is SEHNR and CDR2 FQNEAQ (reference sequence). CDR3 length: 13 amino acids. V lost 1 base and J 4 bases, leaving 7 bases between the germline ends.

The gene calls are TRBV28 and TRBJ2-3; D is unresolved. The CDR3 length is 13 residues. Germline-derived CDR1 and CDR2 are MDHEN and SYDVKM. V lost 2 bases and J 1 base, leaving 4 bases between the germline ends. In nucleotides, the CDR3 is TGTGCCAGCAGTTTAGTGCGCACAGATACGCAGTATTTT. Residues: CASSLVRTDTQYF.

This rearrangement joins TRBV7-6 to TRBJ2-7; tentatively, D is TRBD1 (7 bases). There are 14 residues in the CDR3. Trimming left V 1 base short and J 3 bases short, with 10 bases between. Germline-derived CDR1 and CDR2 are SGHVS and FNYEAQ. This CDR3 reads CASSLGQGLYEQYF. Here the CDR3 DNA reads TGTGCCAGCAGCTTAGGACAGGGACTCTACGAGCAGTACTTC.

The rearrangement joins TRBV4-1 to TRBJ2-7; 12 positions match TRBD2. V was pared by 3 bases and J by 3 bases, with 0 bases of the junction left unmatched. CDR3 size: 14 residues. Germline loops: CDR1 MGHRA, CDR2 YSYEKL. CDR3 amino acids: CASSQTSGGYEQYF. The CDR3 DNA reads TGCGCCAGCAGCCAGACTAGCGGGGGCTACGAGCAGTACTTC.

The J gene is TRBJ1-5, the V gene TRBV27, with 7 bases aligning to TRBD1. The CDR3 consists of 17 residues. V dropped 6 bases and J dropped 4; count of bases not matched to a gene: 15. Germline V gene data show CDR1 as MNHEY and CDR2 as SMNVEV (reference sequence). The CDR3 nucleotides read TGTGCCAGCAGGAGGGAGTATAGGACAGGCGGGAATCAGCCCCAGCATTTT. Translating it yields CASRREYRTGGNQPQHF.

This clone came up once. This chain connects TRBV5-5 to TRBJ1-5; 9 positions agree with TRBD1. Germline V gene sequence: CDR1 SGHKS, CDR2 YYEKEE (reference sequence). The CDR3 sequence is 17 residues long. Losses at the gene ends were 4 bases for V and 3 bases for J; bases not matched to a gene: 11. CDR3 bases: TGTGCCAGCAGCGCACCGGGACAGGGAATCGACAATCAGCCCCAGCATTTT. Amino acid sequence: CASSAPGQGIDNQPQHF.

This clone was observed a single time. The chain links TRBV25-1 to TRBJ1-2; D gene unclear. The CDR3 covers 15 residues. V was trimmed by 8 bases and J by 1 base, leaving 17 bases between them. Germline V CDR1 and CDR2: MGHDK, SYGVNS. In nucleotides, the CDR3 is TGTGCCAGCCATTCGGCGGAGGAAAATAACTATGGCTACACCTTC. Protein sequence: CASHSAEENNYGYTF.

The rearrangement uses TRBV2 and TRBJ2-1; D possibly uses TRBD1 or TRBD2 (5 bases each). CDR1 and CDR2 from the germline V gene are SNHLY and FYNNEI. V was trimmed by 8 bases and J by 7 bases, leaving 24 bases between them. There are 16 residues in the CDR3. Here the CDR3 reads CASRVQDGWGKNEQFF. Written as DNA, the CDR3 is TGTGCCAGCCGAGTACAGGATGGGTGGGGGAAGAATGAGCAGTTCTTC.

The chain combines TRBV30 with TRBJ2-7; 7 bases align to TRBD2. Germline CDR1 is GTSNPN and CDR2 is SVGIG (reference sequence). This CDR3 contains 11 residues. V was clipped by 4 bases and J by 3 bases; unmatched bases: 0. CDR3 sequence reads: CAWTSGYEQYF. CDR3 coding DNA: TGTGCCTGGACTAGCGGCTACGAGCAGTACTTC.

This clone was found once. The chain links TRBV28 to TRBJ2-3, with 7 nucleotides matching TRBD2. The CDR3 has 17 amino acids. Per the germline V gene, CDR1 is MDHEN and CDR2 is SYDVKM. The ends lost 6 bases at V and 5 bases at J; junction bases unmatched: 17. The DNA of the CDR3 is TGTGCCAGCAGCCCTCCAGCGCTAGCGGCCCGCGTAGATACGCAGTATTTT. Translation: CASSPPALAARVDTQYF.

The genes are TRBV4-3 and TRBJ1-1, with D unclear. The V gene lost 0 bases and the J gene lost 3 bases, with 14 bases spanning the gap. The CDR3 has 16 amino acids. Per the germline V gene, CDR1 is LGHNA and CDR2 is YSLEER. CDR3 sequence: CASSQEGVGWDTEAFF. In DNA form, the CDR3 reads TGCGCCAGCAGCCAAGAAGGAGTGGGTTGGGACACTGAAGCTTTCTTT.

The chain joins TRBV19 to TRBJ2-3; D may be TRBD1 or TRBD2 (5 bases each). Germline values: CDR1 LNHDA, CDR2 SQIVND (reference sequence). The V end lost 11 bases, the J end lost 6 bases, and 9 bases lay between the germline ends. The CDR3 has 10 amino acids. CDR3 nucleotide sequence: TGTGCCGCCGAGGGGGATACGCAGTATTTT. It translates to CAAEGDTQYF.

This clone was seen just once. The chain is built from TRBV30 and TRBJ2-1; D is tentatively TRBD1 or TRBD2 (5 bases each). Germline assignment: CDR1 GTSNPN and CDR2 SVGIG (reference sequence). The CDR3 runs to 13 residues. V was pared by 1 base and J by 9 bases, with 13 bases between. Here the CDR3 reads CAWSEGRTLEQFF. CDR3 sequence (DNA): TGTGCCTGGAGTGAGGGGAGAACCCTTGAGCAGTTCTTC.

The V gene is TRBV6-5, the J gene TRBJ1-1; D remains ambiguous. Trimming cost V 5 bases and J 2 bases, with 12 bases left between them. The CDR3 is 14 residues long. The germline V gene has CDR1 MNHEY and CDR2 SVGAGI. In nucleotides, the CDR3 is TGTGCCAGCAGTGTGGAACAGACCAACACTGAAGCTTTCTTT. Translation: CASSVEQTNTEAFF.

The chain combines TRBV9 with TRBJ1-1, with D possibly TRBD1 on 6 matching bases. V lost 0 bases and J lost 5, with 14 bases in between. The CDR3 has 15 amino acids. Germline assignment: CDR1 SGDLS and CDR2 YYNGEE. The CDR3 region has the DNA TGTGCCAGCAGCGTAGTTGACAGGCTTGGAACTGAAGCTTTCTTT. Translated, it gives CASSVVDRLGTEAFF.

The gene calls are TRBV6-5 and TRBJ2-7; D remains unclear. The CDR3 runs 15 residues. Trimming stripped 0 bases from V and 2 bases from J, with 11 bases between. Germline V lookup: CDR1 MNHEY, CDR2 SVGAGI. CDR3 in amino acids: CASSYSSAGAYEQYF. The CDR3 DNA is TGTGCCAGCAGTTACTCGAGCGCCGGTGCCTACGAGCAGTACTTC.

V is TRBV27 and J is TRBJ2-5; 8 bases map to TRBD2. The DNA matches TRBJ2-7 better at its end, which makes the J call doubtful. This CDR3 has 16 amino acids. CDR1 is MNHEY and CDR2 is SMNVEV in the germline V gene (reference sequence). CDR3 amino acids: CASSLNPAGATYEQYF. Written as DNA, the CDR3 is TGTGCCAGCAGTTTAAACCCAGCGGGAGCTACCTACGAGCAGTACTTC.

This clone was found a few times. This chain links TRBV4-1 with TRBJ1-5; unclear D gene. Germline-derived CDR1 and CDR2 are MGHRA and YSYEKL. CDR3 length equals 15 residues. The V end was cut by 2 bases, the J end by 0 bases, with 8 bases between. CDR3 in amino acids: CASSQKEGSNQPQHF. CDR3 nucleotides: TGCGCCAGCAGCCAAAAAGAGGGTAGCAATCAGCCCCAGCATTTT.

The rearrangement joins TRBV6-4 to TRBJ2-7; D might be TRBD2 (6 bases). The V gene lost 5 bases and the J gene lost 0 bases, with 20 bases spanning the gap. Germline-derived CDR1 and CDR2 are MRHNA and SNTAGT. The CDR3 sequence is 17 residues long. The CDR3 loop is CASSTGTGSPSSYEQYF. CDR3 DNA: TGTGCCAGCAGTACCGGGACTGGCTCCCCATCCTCCTACGAGCAGTACTTC.

This chain links TRBV19 with TRBJ1-2; the D is unclear. The germline gives CDR1 LNHDA, CDR2 SQIVND (reference sequence). The length of the CDR3 is 13 residues. V gave up 1 base and J gave up 6 bases, with 9 bases separating them. In DNA, the CDR3 is TGTGCCAGTAGTATAGGCGCAGCTGATGGCTACACCTTC. Translated, it gives CASSIGAADGYTF.

The V gene is TRBV11-2, the J gene TRBJ2-3; D gene uncertain. The CDR3 consists of 13 residues. The ends were cut back, 5 bases at V and 1 base at J, with 7 bases in the middle. The germline V gene has CDR1 SGHAT and CDR2 FQNNGV. DNA for the CDR3: TGTGCCAGCAGCGCGACCGGCACAGATACGCAGTATTTT. Translated, it gives CASSATGTDTQYF.

In this sample, this clone turned up once. The CDR3: CASSPGLYVGYTF. The CDR3 DNA reads as TGTGCCAGCAGCCCTGGGCTTTACGTTGGCTACACCTTC. The rearrangement uses TRBV14 and TRBJ1-2; D is ambiguous. The V end lost 4 bases, the J end lost 7 bases, and 13 bases lay between the germline ends. The CDR3 sequence is 13 residues long. Germline V lookup: CDR1 SGHDN, CDR2 FVKESK.

J is TRBJ1-4 and V is TRBV6-1, with a tentative D call TRBD1 (6 bases). In germline, CDR1 is MNHNS, CDR2 SASEGT. V was cut by 1 base and J by 8 bases, with 11 bases left in between. The CDR3 consists of 14 residues. The CDR3 nucleotides read TGTGCCAGCAGTGAAGACCCAGGGGCCGAAAAACTGTTTTTT. Translated: CASSEDPGAEKLFF.

CDR3 nucleotide sequence: TGTGCCAGCAGCCACGGCCCGAAAAGGACGGACTCCTACGAGCAGTACTTC. Its translation is CASSHGPKRTDSYEQYF. This chain uses TRBV25-1 with TRBJ2-7, with D uncertain. V was shortened by 6 bases and J by 0 bases, with 21 bases between the two germline ends. The CDR3 consists of 17 residues. CDR1 is MGHDK and CDR2 is SYGVNS in the germline V gene.

This chain joins TRBV7-9 and TRBJ1-1, with no clear D. Germline values: CDR1 SEHNR, CDR2 FQNEAQ (reference sequence). Between the trimmed V and J ends, which lost 7 bases and 8 bases, there was a span of 26 bases. This CDR3 has 16 residues. The CDR3 DNA follows: TGTGCCAGCATCGATAGTTTGACTGTTTCTGCAAACGAAGCTTTCTTT. Translation gives CASIDSLTVSANEAFF.

This rearrangement joins TRBV15 to TRBJ2-1; 9 bases are a match to TRBD2. After removal of 0 bases from V and 4 bases from J, the junction contained 7 bases not matched to a gene. The CDR3 consists of 17 residues. Germline V gene lookup returns CDR1 LNHNV and CDR2 YYDKDF (reference sequence). CDR3: CATSRDRRLADYNEQFF. The CDR3 region has the DNA TGTGCCACCAGCAGAGACCGTCGACTAGCGGATTACAATGAGCAGTTCTTC.

V usage is TRBV9 and J usage is TRBJ2-1, with 9 bases matching TRBD2. Germline CDR1 reads SGDLS; CDR2 reads YYNGEE. The CDR3 sequence is 15 residues long. The V gene end was trimmed by 3 bases and the J gene end by 4 bases; junction bases not matched to a gene: 5. CDR3 nucleotides: TGTGCCAGCAGCGCGACTAGCGGAATTTACAATGAGCAGTTCTTC. Amino acids: CASSATSGIYNEQFF.